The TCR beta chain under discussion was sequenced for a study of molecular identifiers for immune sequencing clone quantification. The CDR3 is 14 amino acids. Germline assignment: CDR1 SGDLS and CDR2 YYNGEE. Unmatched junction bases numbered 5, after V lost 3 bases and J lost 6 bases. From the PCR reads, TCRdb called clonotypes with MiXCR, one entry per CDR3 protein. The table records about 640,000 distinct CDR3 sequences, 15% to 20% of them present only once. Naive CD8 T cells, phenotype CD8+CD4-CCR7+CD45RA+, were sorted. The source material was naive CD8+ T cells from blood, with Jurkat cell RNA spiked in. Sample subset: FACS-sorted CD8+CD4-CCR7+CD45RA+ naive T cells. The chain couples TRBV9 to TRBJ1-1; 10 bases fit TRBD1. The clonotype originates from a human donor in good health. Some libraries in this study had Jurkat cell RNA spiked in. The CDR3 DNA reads TGTGCCAGCAGCGCCCAGACAGGGGGCTCTGAAGCTTTCTTT. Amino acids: CASSAQTGGSEAFF.